Listed below are T cell receptor beta chains from one sample, sequenced in a study of T cells in pancreatic ductal adenocarcinoma. Sequencing used immunoSEQ multiplex PCR; TCRdb keeps in-frame clones, though not all of them. Here the sample spans 97,000 or so clones, about 96% being singletons. The sample was PBMCs. These TCRs come from a human donor with pancreatic ductal adenocarcinoma. Each CDR3 is given with its conserved first and last residue. The D gene is left open where the match is weak. Size is omitted from some rows. Given values are once, few, many or a class for expanded clones.

d_call | clone_size | j_call | v_call | cdr3_nt | cdr3_aa
TRBD1 | NA | TRBJ1-1 | TRBV30 | TGTGCCTGGAAAGAAGGGGGCACAGTGAACACTGAAGCTTTCTTT | CAWKEGGTVNTEAFF
NA | NA | TRBJ1-2 | TRBV4-1 | TGCGCCAGCAGCCAAGAATTCTCCTCTAACTATGGCTACACCTTC | CASSQEFSSNYGYTF
TRBD2 | NA | TRBJ2-1 | TRBV7-2 | TGTGCCAGCAGCTTAGATGGGTCTAGCGGGAGCAATGAGCAGTTCTTC | CASSLDGSSGSNEQFF
TRBD2 | NA | TRBJ2-7 | TRBV4-1 | TGCGCCAGCAGCCAAGCAGAATCGGGGGGATACGAGCAGTACTTC | CASSQAESGGYEQYF
TRBD2 | NA | TRBJ2-1 | TRBV7-9 | TGTGCCAGCAGCCCGAGGGCTAGCGGTTTCAATGAGCAGTTCTTC | CASSPRASGFNEQFF
TRBD2 | NA | TRBJ2-1 | TRBV2 | TGTGCCAGCCGGCCGGGACTAGCGTTAGGGGAGCAGTTCTTC | CASRPGLALGEQFF
TRBD2 | NA | TRBJ2-1 | TRBV7-8 | TGTGCCAGCAGCTTAGAACCGGGACTAGCAGTGAATGAGCAGTTCTTC | CASSLEPGLAVNEQFF
NA | once | TRBJ2-3 | TRBV5-6 | TGTGCCAGCAGCTTGGCGATTGCTATCTCACGCGATACGCAGTATTTT | CASSLAIAISRDTQYF
TRBD1 | NA | TRBJ2-7 | TRBV5-1 | TGCGCCAGCAGCCCTTACTCACAGGGGCTGCACGAGCAGTACTTC | CASSPYSQGLHEQYF
TRBD2 | once | TRBJ2-1 | TRBV4-1 | TGCGCCAGCAGCCAAGTCCTAGCGGACAATGAGCAGTTCTTC | CASSQVLADNEQFF
NA | few | TRBJ1-2 | TRBV5-1 | TGCGCCAGCAGCTTGGAGGGGAGGAATTATGGCTACACCTTC | CASSLEGRNYGYTF
TRBD2 | NA | TRBJ2-1 | TRBV7-3 | TGTGCCAGCAGCTCTCAGATAGCGGGAGGGCCCTACAATGAGCAGTTCTTC | CASSSQIAGGPYNEQFF
TRBD2 | NA | TRBJ2-3 | TRBV28 | TGTGCCAGCAGTACTAGCGGGATCTCAGATACGCAGTATTTT | CASSTSGISDTQYF
NA | NA | TRBJ2-3 | TRBV18 | TGTGCCAGCTCAGCGGGGGCGACAGATACGCAGTATTTT | CASSAGATDTQYF
NA | once | TRBJ2-2 | TRBV13 | TGTGCCAGCAGCCCAGACCTGCGGGACACCGGGGAGCTGTTTTTT | CASSPDLRDTGELFF
TRBD2 | NA | TRBJ2-7 | TRBV19 | TGTGCCAGCACTAGCGGCTACGAGCAGTACTTC | CASTSGYEQYF
NA | NA | TRBJ1-3 | TRBV9 | TGTGCCAGCTGCGAGGGGCTCTCTGGAAACACCATATATTTT | CASCEGLSGNTIYF
TRBD2 | NA | TRBJ2-3 | TRBV7-6 | TGTGCCAGCAGCTTTTCGGCTAGCGGGGGGATTTACAGCACAGATACGCAGTATTTT | CASSFSASGGIYSTDTQYF
NA | NA | TRBJ2-7 | TRBV7-9 | TGTGCCAGCAGCATTAGCGCCGCGTCCTACGAGCAGTACTTC | CASSISAASYEQYF
TRBD1 | NA | TRBJ2-7 | TRBV18 | TGTGCCAGCTCTCGACCGGGACAGGGAACCTACGAGCAGTACTTC | CASSRPGQGTYEQYF
NA | once | TRBJ1-1 | TRBV20-1 | TGCAGTGTCCGGGGGGGGACTGAAGCTTTCTTT | CSVRGGTEAFF
TRBD2 | NA | TRBJ2-1 | TRBV18 | TGTGCCAGCTCACCTCTAGCGGGAGAAGCCAATGAGCAGTTCTTC | CASSPLAGEANEQFF
NA | NA | TRBJ2-3 | TRBV28 | TGTATGGTTCGGGGCACAGATACGCAGTATTTT | CMVRGTDTQYF
NA | NA | TRBJ2-3 | TRBV11-2 | TGTGCCAGCAGCTTAGTACTTCGCACAGATACGCAGTATTTT | CASSLVLRTDTQYF
NA | NA | TRBJ1-1 | TRBV9 | TGTGCCAGCAGCCCCCAGGTAGGGGGGGACACTGAAGCTTTCTTT | CASSPQVGGDTEAFF
NA | NA | TRBJ1-1 | TRBV11-2 | TGTGCCAGCAGCTTAACCGGACGGGAAGAAGCTTTCTTT | CASSLTGREEAFF
NA | NA | TRBJ2-7 | TRBV19 | TGTGCCAGTAGTATAGGGACAAACTACGAGCAGTACTTC | CASSIGTNYEQYF
TRBD2 | NA | TRBJ2-7 | TRBV7-8 | TGTGCCAGCAGCCAGACTAGCGGGAGTTTAGAGCAGTACTTC | CASSQTSGSLEQYF
TRBD2 | once | TRBJ2-3 | TRBV7-3 | TGTGCCAGCAGCCCAGGACTAGCTCTGGATACGCAGTATTTT | CASSPGLALDTQYF
NA | NA | TRBJ2-5 | TRBV5-1 | TGCGCCAGCACTCTCGACCAAGAGACCCAGTACTTC | CASTLDQETQYF
TRBD1 | NA | TRBJ2-7 | TRBV6-1 | TGTGCCAGCAGTGAAGTCAGGGGGCGGCAGTACTTC | CASSEVRGRQYF
NA | once | TRBJ2-3 | TRBV28 | TGTGCCAGCAGTTTACAGGGCAGCTTAGCAACAGATACGCAGTATTTT | CASSLQGSLATDTQYF
TRBD1 | NA | TRBJ2-7 | TRBV18 | TGTGCCAGCTCAAAGACAGGGGGGGACGAGCAGTACTTC | CASSKTGGDEQYF